Listed here are 27 T cell receptor beta chains from one sample, sequenced in a study of T cells after yellow fever vaccination. TCRdb recomputed calls from the 5' RACE reads with MiXCR, one row per CDR3 protein. The sample records hundreds of thousands of distinct CDR3 sequences, around an eighth being singletons. Specimen: PBMCs, collected on the day of the yellow fever booster vaccination. These TCRs come from a man younger than 45 who received the YFV17D yellow fever vaccine.

This clonotype was observed a handful of times. The chain combines TRBV5-1 with TRBJ2-3; D tentatively reads TRBD1 or TRBD2 (5 bases each). The germline V and J ends were trimmed by 6 bases and 2 bases, with 25 bases remaining between them. Germline CDR1 reads SGHRS; CDR2 reads YFSETQ. There are 18 residues in the CDR3. The CDR3 nucleotides read TGCGCCAGCAACTCCGGGACCTCTGGGTGGGCCGACACAGATACGCAGTATTTT. Protein sequence: CASNSGTSGWADTDTQYF.

This clonotype was observed a handful of times. J is TRBJ2-1 and V is TRBV12-3 or TRBV12-4; tentative D call: TRBD1 (6 bases). This CDR3 has 14 residues. The germline V and J ends were trimmed by 7 bases and 8 bases, with 18 bases remaining between them. The CDR3 protein is CASKTGTKVDEQFF. The CDR3 DNA sequence: TGTGCCAGCAAAACCGGGACAAAAGTAGATGAGCAGTTCTTC.

This clonotype was detected a few times. This chain joins TRBV19 and TRBJ2-3; D gene uncertain. Trimming cost V 3 bases and J 6 bases, with 16 bases left between them. The CDR3 runs 15 residues. Germline CDR1 is LNHDA and CDR2 is SQIVND (reference sequence). DNA for the CDR3: TGTGCCAGTAGTATTGCGCAGGTGCCCCCCGATACGCAGTATTTT. It encodes CASSIAQVPPDTQYF. Complete variable domain (other parts from reference TRBV19 and TRBJ2-3): DGGITQSPKYLFRKEGQNVTLSCEQNLNHDAMYWYRQDPGQGLRLIYYSQIVNDFQKGDIAEGYSVSREKKESFPLTVTSAQKNPTAFYLCASSIAQVPPDTQYFGPGTRLTVL.

The chain joins TRBV7-9 to TRBJ2-1; 7 bases line up with TRBD2. In germline, CDR1 is SEHNR, CDR2 FQNEAQ (reference sequence). The junction had 12 bases not matched to a gene; V was cut back by 6 bases and J by 7 bases. This CDR3 is built from 15 residues. The CDR3 region has the DNA TGTGCCAGCAGGCACCCCGCGGGAGTGGGGAATGAGCAGTTCTTC. As protein: CASRHPAGVGNEQFF.

The V gene is TRBV10-1, the J gene TRBJ2-1; a possible D gene is TRBD2 (6 bases). V was pared by 6 bases and J by 7 bases, with 22 bases between. This CDR3 contains 16 residues. Germline V gene lookup returns CDR1 WNHNN and CDR2 SYGVQD (reference sequence). In DNA, the CDR3 is TGCGCCAGCAGCTACTTCGGGACTTCAGGCAGAAATGAGCAGTTCTTC. This gives the protein CASSYFGTSGRNEQFF.

This clonotype was recorded a few times. V usage is TRBV3-1 and J usage is TRBJ1-1; D is ambiguous. Trimming left V 4 bases short and J 4 bases short, with 13 bases between. CDR3 length equals 14 residues. Germline V gene lookup returns CDR1 LGHDT and CDR2 YNNKEL (reference sequence). The CDR3 DNA follows: TGTGCCAGCAGCCGCGGGCGGCGGAGCACTGAAGCTTTCTTT. It specifies CASSRGRRSTEAFF. Complete variable domain (other parts from reference TRBV3-1 and TRBJ1-1): DTAVSQTPKYLVTQMGNDKSIKCEQNLGHDTMYWYKQDSKKFLKIMFSYNNKELIINETVPNRFSPKSPDKAHLNLHINSLELGDSAVYFCASSRGRRSTEAFFGQGTRLTVV.

The chain recombines TRBV12-3 or TRBV12-4 with TRBJ2-4, with unresolved D. The CDR3 runs to 15 residues. Between the trimmed V and J ends, which lost 4 bases and 3 bases, there was a span of 13 bases. CDR3 region: CASSSGRSIKNIQYF. The CDR3, as DNA: TGTGCCAGCAGTTCAGGCAGGTCGATCAAAAACATTCAGTACTTC.

This clonotype showed up just a few times. This chain links TRBV29-1 with TRBJ1-1; 7 bases agree with TRBD1. The CDR3 extends over 14 amino acids. The V and J ends lost 7 bases and 1 base, in that order; junction bases with no gene match: 9. Germline loops: CDR1 SQVTM, CDR2 ANQGSEA. The CDR3 loop is CSAGNRGWNTEAFF. The CDR3 DNA sequence: TGCAGCGCTGGGAACAGGGGATGGAACACTGAAGCTTTCTTT.

This clonotype was detected a few times. As DNA, the CDR3 is TGTGCCAGCCAGTTTGATAGCAATCAGCCCCAGCATTTT. Translated: CASQFDSNQPQHF. The chain links TRBV6-5 to TRBJ1-5; D uncertain. CDR3 length: 13 amino acids. V lost 8 bases and J lost 0, with 8 bases in between. Germline CDR1 reads MNHEY; CDR2 reads SVGAGI.

This clonotype came up once. The chain couples TRBV20-1 to TRBJ2-3; 14 bases align to TRBD2. The CDR3 is 16 amino acids. In germline, CDR1 is DFQATT, CDR2 SNEGSKA (reference sequence). V shed 5 bases and J 7 bases; nucleotides not matched to a gene: 11. The CDR3 sequence is CSASGLAGGGGNTQYF. CDR3 nucleotide sequence: TGCAGTGCTTCAGGACTAGCGGGAGGAGGTGGGAATACGCAGTATTTT.

This clonotype showed up just a few times. The rearrangement uses TRBV20-1 and TRBJ2-1; tentatively, D is TRBD1 or TRBD2 (5 bases each). The CDR3 is made up of 12 amino acids. Trimming removed 5 bases at V and 5 bases at J, with 10 bases between. The germline V gene encodes CDR1 DFQATT and CDR2 SNEGSKA (reference sequence). CDR3 protein: CSAGDVNNEQFF. CDR3 sequence (DNA): TGCAGTGCTGGGGACGTCAACAATGAGCAGTTCTTC.

The chain is built from TRBV7-2 and TRBJ2-1, with a weak D call TRBD2 (5 bases). The germline V gene encodes CDR1 SGHTA and CDR2 FQGNSA. The V gene lost 5 bases and the J gene lost 8 bases, with 10 bases spanning the gap. This CDR3 has 12 amino acids. CDR3 nucleotides: TGTGCCAGCAGCAAAGGACTTGATGAGCAGTTCTTC. Amino acid sequence: CASSKGLDEQFF.

This clonotype has a handful of counts. The chain uses TRBV9 and TRBJ2-2; 9 nucleotides match TRBD2. After removal of 5 bases from V and 2 bases from J, the junction contained 7 bases not matched to a gene. This CDR3 has 16 residues. Germline CDR1 is SGDLS and CDR2 is YYNGEE. CDR3 sequence: CASSDGLARNTGELFF. For the CDR3, the DNA is TGTGCCAGCAGTGACGGACTAGCGCGTAACACCGGGGAGCTGTTTTTT. The whole variable domain, remainder taken from reference TRBV9 and TRBJ2-2, is DSGVTQTPKHLITATGQRVTLRCSPRSGDLSVYWYQQSLDQGLQFLIQYYNGEERAKGNILERFSAQQFPDLHSELNLSSLELGDSALYFCASSDGLARNTGELFFGEGSRLTVL.

V usage is TRBV7-2 and J usage is TRBJ2-7; D unresolved. CDR1 is SGHTA, CDR2 FQGNSA, per germline. V was pared by 4 bases and J by 2 bases, with 15 bases between. The CDR3 is 15 residues long. The CDR3 protein is CASSYLTARTYEQYF. The DNA of the CDR3 is TGTGCCAGCAGCTATTTGACCGCCCGCACCTACGAGCAGTACTTC.

V and J are TRBV10-3 and TRBJ2-4; TRBD2 matches 9 bases. CDR1 and CDR2 from the germline V gene are ENHRY and SYGVKD. With V trimmed by 10 bases and J by 0 bases, 19 bases remained unmatched. The CDR3 covers 19 residues. Here the CDR3 DNA reads TGTGCCACCACCCATCCTAAGACTAGCGGATTACTAGCCAAAAACATTCAGTACTTC. Protein: CATTHPKTSGLLAKNIQYF.

The V and J genes are TRBV7-2 and TRBJ1-1; possible D gene TRBD1, 5 bases. Per the germline V gene, CDR1 is SGHTA and CDR2 is FQGNSA. The CDR3 consists of 13 residues. Trimming cost V 7 bases and J 6 bases, with 15 bases left between them. The CDR3 DNA is TGTGCCAGCATGGGCAGGGTCACTTCTGAAGCTTTCTTT. Its translation is CASMGRVTSEAFF.

This clonotype was seen a few times. V is TRBV10-3 and J is TRBJ2-1; the D gene could be TRBD1 or TRBD2 (7 bases each). This CDR3 spans 16 amino acids. The germline gives CDR1 ENHRY, CDR2 SYGVKD. The V end lost 5 bases, the J end lost 2 bases, and 16 bases lay between the germline ends. CDR3: CAISWVGGTAYNEQFF. The CDR3 bases are TGTGCCATCAGTTGGGTGGGAGGGACAGCCTACAATGAGCAGTTCTTC.

A few counts support this clonotype. The V call is TRBV7-9, the J call TRBJ2-7, with 7 positions matching TRBD1. The junction had 7 bases not matched to a gene; V was cut back by 5 bases and J by 6 bases. The CDR3 sequence is 13 residues long. Germline CDR1 reads SEHNR; CDR2 reads FQNEAQ (reference sequence). CDR3 in DNA: TGTGCCAGCAGCCTGGGACAGATCGCCGAGCAGTACTTC. Residues: CASSLGQIAEQYF.

The chain combines TRBV5-1 with TRBJ2-4; D unresolved. With 0 bases removed from V and 1 base from J, the gap between germline ends came to 8 bases. This CDR3 contains 15 residues. Germline lookup yields CDR1 SGHRS and CDR2 YFSETQ. The CDR3 is CASSLGGTAKNIQYF. CDR3 coding DNA: TGCGCCAGCAGCTTGGGGGGTACGGCCAAAAACATTCAGTACTTC.

J is TRBJ2-5 and V is TRBV24-1, with D perhaps given as TRBD1 or TRBD2 (6 bases each). The CDR3 consists of 15 residues. CDR1 and CDR2 from the germline V gene are KGHDR and SFDVKD. The V gene lost 2 bases and the J gene lost 5 bases, with 14 bases spanning the gap. The chain's CDR3 is CATSDWGAGTETQYF. DNA of the CDR3: TGTGCCACCAGTGATTGGGGGGCAGGGACGGAGACCCAGTACTTC.

This clonotype was counted many times. The genes are TRBV7-9 and TRBJ1-1; no clear D. The CDR3 spans 13 residues. Germline V lookup: CDR1 SEHNR, CDR2 FQNEAQ (reference sequence). V was shortened by 5 bases and J by 1 base, with 8 bases between the two germline ends. CDR3 amino acids: CASSILGNTEAFF. The CDR3 nucleotides are TGTGCCAGCAGCATCCTCGGGAACACTGAAGCTTTCTTT.

This clonotype was counted between two and nine times. In nucleotides, the CDR3 is TGTGCCAGCAGCGTAGACATTTACGGGGAGCTGTTTTTT. The encoded protein is CASSVDIYGELFF. The chain has TRBV9 and TRBJ2-2, with D uncertain. Trimming stripped 0 bases from V and 7 bases from J, with 7 bases between. CDR3 length: 13 residues. Germline CDR1 reads SGDLS; CDR2 reads YYNGEE.

V and J are TRBV6-1 and TRBJ2-1, with TRBD2 matching 9 bases. Germline values: CDR1 MNHNS, CDR2 SASEGT. The CDR3 extends over 16 amino acids. V was clipped by 5 bases and J by 10 bases; unmatched bases: 15. CDR3 DNA: TGTGCCAGCAGTCGAACAGGGTTTGGAGCGGGAGGAGAGCAGTTCTTC. Translated, it gives CASSRTGFGAGGEQFF.

This clonotype was found a few times. The chain is built from TRBV19 and TRBJ2-7, with 8 positions matching TRBD1. In germline, CDR1 is LNHDA, CDR2 SQIVND (reference sequence). The V gene end was trimmed by 2 bases and the J gene end by 6 bases; junction bases not matched to a gene: 6. The CDR3 is 14 residues long. The CDR3 is CASSITGQGAEQYF. The CDR3 DNA is TGTGCCAGTAGTATAACCGGACAGGGAGCCGAGCAGTACTTC.

This clonotype was found a few times. This chain connects TRBV7-7 to TRBJ2-2; 9 bases map to TRBD1. The germline V gene encodes CDR1 SSHAT and CDR2 FNYEAQ (reference sequence). With V trimmed by 1 base and J by 2 bases, 5 bases remained unmatched. The CDR3 is 17 residues long. The CDR3 is CASSLGGQGLNTGELFF. CDR3 bases: TGTGCCAGCAGCTTAGGGGGACAGGGCCTCAACACCGGGGAGCTGTTTTTT. The full variable domain, in which reference TRBV7-7 and TRBJ2-2 provide the parts outside the CDR3, is GAGVSQSPRYKVTKRGQDVTLRCDPISSHATLYWYQQALGQGPEFLTYFNYEAQPDKSGLPSDRFSAERPEGSISTLTIQRTEQRDSAMYRCASSLGGQGLNTGELFFGEGSRLTVL.

The chain employs TRBV5-1 and TRBJ2-3; TRBD2 matches at 10 bases. With 1 base clipped from V and 1 base from J, the junction kept 6 bases outside the gene matches. CDR1 is SGHRS and CDR2 is YFSETQ in the germline V gene. The CDR3 consists of 17 residues. CDR3 nucleotide sequence: TGCGCCAGCAGCTTGTGGGCTAGCGGGAGTGGCACAGATACGCAGTATTTT. Translated: CASSLWASGSGTDTQYF.

This clonotype was recorded a few times. V and J are TRBV29-1 and TRBJ1-1; D might be TRBD1 (5 bases). The germline V gene has CDR1 SQVTM and CDR2 ANQGSEA. This CDR3 has 12 residues. V was cut by 8 bases and J by 3 bases, with 13 bases left in between. The CDR3: CSSRAGDTEAFF. The CDR3 bases are TGCAGCTCGAGGGCGGGGGACACTGAAGCTTTCTTT.